This entry lists 14 T cell receptor beta chains sequenced from one sample in a study of T cell responses to AZD1222 COVID-19 vaccine. The method was immunoSEQ multiplex PCR; TCRdb's version includes in-frame clones alone and lacks a portion of them. The sample holds about 140,000 clones; 88% are singletons and the top ten take roughly 5.4%. The sequences come from peripheral blood, collected 28 days after the second dose of the MenACWY control vaccine. The receptors shown here come from an adult who received the MenACWY meningococcal vaccine as a control.

The rearrangement uses TRBV7-9 and TRBJ2-2; no clear D. Deletions cut 6 bases from V and 3 bases from J, with 14 bases between. Germline-derived CDR1 and CDR2 are SEHNR and FQNEAQ (reference sequence). The CDR3 loop spans 15 amino acids. The CDR3 DNA reads TGTGCCAGCAGACCCGGGCCACCCTACACCGGGGAGCTGTTTTTT. Translation gives CASRPGPPYTGELFF.

The chain carries TRBV7-9 and TRBJ2-3; a weak D match, TRBD1 (5 bases). Trimming left V 8 bases short and J 2 bases short, with 29 bases between. CDR3 size: 19 residues. CDR1 SEHNR and CDR2 FQNEAQ come from the germline V gene (reference sequence). CDR3 sequence: CASEPNPPDRQKNTDTQYF. The CDR3 DNA sequence: TGTGCCAGCGAGCCCAACCCACCTGACAGACAAAAAAACACAGATACGCAGTATTTT. The variable domain in full, with the rest retrieved from reference TRBV7-9 and TRBJ2-3, is DTGVSQNPRHKITKRGQNVTFRCDPISEHNRLYWYRQTLGQGPEFLTYFQNEAQLEKSRLLSDRFSAERPKGSFSTLEIQRTEQGDSAMYLCASEPNPPDRQKNTDTQYFGPGTRLTVL.

This sequence joins TRBV4-1 and TRBJ2-2; 10 nucleotides line up with TRBD2. After removal of 0 bases from V and 1 base from J, the junction contained 5 bases not matched to a gene. CDR1 is MGHRA and CDR2 is YSYEKL in the germline V gene. This CDR3 is built from 18 residues. CDR3 region: CASSQDGTSGMNTGELFF. CDR3 DNA sequence: TGCGCCAGCAGCCAAGATGGCACTAGCGGGATGAACACCGGGGAGCTGTTTTTT.

Comments on this clone: In the same sample, other DNA sequences code for this CDR3. Written as DNA, the CDR3 is TGCGCCAGCAGCTTAGACGGGCCGAACACTGAAGCTTTCTTT. The encoded protein is CASSLDGPNTEAFF. The rearrangement uses TRBV5-1 and TRBJ1-1; the D is unclear. The CDR3 sequence is 14 residues long. The V gene's germline CDR1 is SGHRS and CDR2 YFSETQ. Trimming removed 2 bases from V and 1 base from J, with 9 bases in between.

A single count supports this clone. This rearrangement joins TRBV5-6 to TRBJ2-7; D not resolved. The CDR3 extends over 14 amino acids. Trimming removed 1 base at V and 1 base at J, with 9 bases between. Looked up from germline, CDR1 is SGHDT and CDR2 is YYEEEE. The CDR3 DNA sequence: TGTGCCAGCAGCTTGAGAAGGAGTTCCTACGAGCAGTACTTC. Amino acid sequence: CASSLRRSSYEQYF.

The CDR3 bases are TGTGCCAGCAGCGTATCCGACGGGGTAGGCACCGGGGAGCTGTTTTTT. This codes for CASSVSDGVGTGELFF. This sequence joins TRBV9 and TRBJ2-2, with a possible D match to TRBD2 (5 bases). Germline CDR1 SGDLS, CDR2 YYNGEE. Between the trimmed V and J ends, which lost 1 base and 4 bases, there was a span of 14 bases. This CDR3 comprises 16 residues.

The chain uses TRBV6-2 or TRBV6-3 and TRBJ1-1, with D possibly matching TRBD1 (6 bases). The CDR3 totals 18 residues. Trimming removed 2 bases from V and 2 bases from J, with 21 bases in between. Germline values: CDR1 MNHEY, CDR2 SVGEGT. CDR3 sequence reads: CASSYASGRGTLNTEAFF. The DNA for the CDR3 is TGTGCCAGCAGTTACGCCTCGGGCAGGGGAACTTTAAACACTGAAGCTTTCTTT.

The V call is TRBV5-6, the J call TRBJ1-1, with unresolved D. V was shortened by 5 bases and J by 2 bases, with 16 bases between the two germline ends. The CDR3 extends over 15 amino acids. Germline CDR1 SGHDT, CDR2 YYEEEE. The DNA of the CDR3 is TGTGCCAGCAGGACCCCAAAGCAATCAAACACTGAAGCTTTCTTT. Translated: CASRTPKQSNTEAFF.

The J gene is TRBJ1-5, the V gene TRBV5-6; tentative D call: TRBD1 (5 bases). The CDR3 totals 15 residues. Per the germline V gene, CDR1 is SGHDT and CDR2 is YYEEEE. The germline V and J ends were trimmed by 4 bases and 0 bases, with 11 bases remaining between them. The CDR3 region is CASSVRGISNQPQHF. CDR3 nucleotide sequence: TGTGCCAGCAGCGTCCGGGGGATTAGCAATCAGCCCCAGCATTTT.

This clone showed up just once. The chain links TRBV28 to TRBJ2-7; D could derive from TRBD1 or TRBD2 (5 bases each). Trimming left V 6 bases short and J 11 bases short, with 17 bases between. The V gene's germline CDR1 is MDHEN and CDR2 SYDVKM. CDR3 length equals 12 residues. The CDR3 DNA reads TGTGCCAGCAGCCCCCCGGGACGCTGGAAGTACTTC. Translation: CASSPPGRWKYF.

This chain connects TRBV6-2 or TRBV6-3 to TRBJ2-1; the match to TRBD1 covers 7 bases. CDR1 and CDR2 (germline): MNHEY, SVGEGT. The CDR3 is 16 amino acids. V trimming: 0 bases; J trimming: 6 bases; junction bases outside the gene matches: 8. In DNA, the CDR3 is TGTGCCAGCAGTTACTCGTCCCGACAGGGATCCAATGAGCAGTTCTTC. The encoded protein is CASSYSSRQGSNEQFF.

The rearrangement uses TRBV28 and TRBJ2-2, with 13 nucleotides matching TRBD2. The CDR3 totals 18 residues. The junction had 11 bases not matched to a gene; V was cut back by 5 bases and J by 5 bases. Germline V gene data show CDR1 as MDHEN and CDR2 as SYDVKM. CDR3 sequence reads: CASSTHGLAGVRTGELFF. CDR3 nucleotide sequence: TGTGCCAGCAGTACCCACGGACTAGCGGGAGTACGTACCGGGGAGCTGTTTTTT.

In DNA form, the CDR3 reads TGTGCCACCAGCGGCCCCCGACAGGGGGCATATGGGGAGCTGTTTTTT. Residues: CATSGPRQGAYGELFF. This sequence joins TRBV15 and TRBJ2-2, with TRBD1 matching over 10 bases. Germline V gene sequence: CDR1 LNHNV, CDR2 YYDKDF (reference sequence). The CDR3 totals 16 residues. The ends lost 5 bases at V and 8 bases at J; junction bases unmatched: 11.

The chain carries TRBV9 and TRBJ1-2, with 7 positions matching TRBD1. This CDR3 has 15 residues. V was clipped by 4 bases and J by 1 base; unmatched bases: 7. CDR1 and CDR2 (germline): SGDLS, YYNGEE. DNA of the CDR3: TGTGCCAGCAGCCCTCAGACAGGGTTTAACTATGGCTACACCTTC. Translating gives CASSPQTGFNYGYTF.